The clone carrying this T cell receptor beta chain was found many times. What it binds is unknown. TCRdb analysed the reads with MiXCR anew, one entry per CDR3 protein. The top ten hold roughly 13% of the sample, which has about 530,000 distinct CDR3 sequences, around 27% seen once. This sample was included in a study of T cell repertoires in cytomegalovirus infection. Across the whole study: An indication of both CMV infection and matching HLA type came from public TCR beta signatures.

Study conclusions and caveats: CMV carriers with the relevant HLA were identified by cumulative public TCR beta family frequency.

Germline V gene data show CDR1 as SGHAT and CDR2 as FQNNGV. The CDR3 totals 15 residues. Trimming at V came to 4 bases and at J to 5 bases, leaving 10 bases not matched to a gene. The sequence came from a human donor in good health (CMV status not recorded). Some clones in this sample may be carry-over from other donors' samples. The chain employs TRBV11-2 and TRBJ2-5, with 7 bases fitting TRBD1. The specimen sequenced was PBMCs. CDR3 coding DNA: TGTGCCAGCAGCTCCCCCAAGGGGGCATGGGAGACCCAGTACTTC. Its protein product is CASSSPKGAWETQYF.